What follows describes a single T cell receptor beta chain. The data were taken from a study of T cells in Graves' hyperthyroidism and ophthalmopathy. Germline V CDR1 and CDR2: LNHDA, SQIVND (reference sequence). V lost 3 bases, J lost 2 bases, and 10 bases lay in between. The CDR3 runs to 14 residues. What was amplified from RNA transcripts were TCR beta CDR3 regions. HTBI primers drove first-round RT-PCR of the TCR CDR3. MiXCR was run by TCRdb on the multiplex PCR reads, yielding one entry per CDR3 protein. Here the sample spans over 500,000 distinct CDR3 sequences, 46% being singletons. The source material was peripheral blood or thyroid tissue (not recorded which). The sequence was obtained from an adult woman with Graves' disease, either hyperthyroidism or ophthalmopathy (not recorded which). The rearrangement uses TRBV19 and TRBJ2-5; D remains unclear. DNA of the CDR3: TGTGCCAGTAGTATCCAGGCAGCACAAGAGACCCAGTACTTC. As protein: CASSIQAAQETQYF. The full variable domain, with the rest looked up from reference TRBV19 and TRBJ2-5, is DGGITQSPKYLFRKEGQNVTLSCEQNLNHDAMYWYRQDPGQGLRLIYYSQIVNDFQKGDIAEGYSVSREKKESFPLTVTSAQKNPTAFYLCASSIQAAQETQYFGPGTRLLVL.